A selection of T cell receptor beta chains follows, all from one sample in a study of T cell repertoires in cytomegalovirus infection. TCRdb independently ran MiXCR on the reads; one entry per CDR3 protein. The sample carries approximately 250,000 distinct CDR3 sequences, 22% recorded once. Sequenced material: CD8+ T cells from PBMCs. The source of these receptors is a human donor in good health (CMV status not recorded). Some clones in this sample may be carry-over from other donors' samples. Both conserved end residues are part of each CDR3. Each record gives: clone size, V gene, J gene, D gene, CDR3 DNA, CDR3 protein. A D gene is named only where the DNA matches it firmly. A row's size may be missing; if present it is once, few, many or a size class.

>NA|TRBV19|TRBJ1-1|NA
TGTGCCAGTAGTATAGCACCTTTTCGTATGAACACTGAAGCTTTCTTT
CASSIAPFRMNTEAFF
>NA|TRBV13|TRBJ2-1|TRBD2
TGTGCCAGCAGCTCCCTAGCGGGGGCCACCCCCTACAATGAGCAGTTCTTC
CASSSLAGATPYNEQFF
>NA|TRBV6-2/TRBV6-3|TRBJ2-7|NA
TGTGCCAGCAGTGAAAGTTATATCTCCTACGAGCAGTACTTC
CASSESYISYEQYF
>NA|TRBV5-1|TRBJ2-1|NA
TGCGCCAGCAGCGACTGGAGCGGCGGAAGAAATGAGCAGTTCTTC
CASSDWSGGRNEQFF
>NA|TRBV20-1|TRBJ2-3|TRBD2
TGCAGTGCTAAGGGACTAGCGGTCCTAACGGATACGCAGTATTTT
CSAKGLAVLTDTQYF
>NA|TRBV20-1|TRBJ2-7|TRBD2
TGCAGTGCTCCGGGGGGAGCGGGGGCCTCCTACGAGCAGTACTTC
CSAPGGAGASYEQYF
>many|TRBV7-2|TRBJ2-3|TRBD2
TGTGCCAGCAGCTCCAAGACTAGCGTGTACACAGATACGCAGTATTTT
CASSSKTSVYTDTQYF
>NA|TRBV27|TRBJ1-5|TRBD1
TGTGCCAGCAGGACAGGGGTCAATCAGCCCCAGCATTTT
CASRTGVNQPQHF
>NA|TRBV5-6|TRBJ1-1|TRBD1
TGTGCCAGCAGCCCGAGGACAGGGGGCAGGGGCACTGAAGCTTTCTTT
CASSPRTGGRGTEAFF
>NA|TRBV5-5|TRBJ1-4|NA
TGTGCCAGCAGCTTCGAGGAGTGGGTTGCAACTAATGAAAAACTGTTTTTT
CASSFEEWVATNEKLFF
>few|TRBV4-1|TRBJ2-1|NA
TGCGCCAGCAGCCAAGTACCGGTCACCTACAATGAGCAGTTCTTC
CASSQVPVTYNEQFF
>NA|TRBV14|TRBJ2-5|NA
TGTGCCAGCAGCCGAGACAGGTATCTTGAGACCCAGTACTTC
CASSRDRYLETQYF
>few|TRBV4-1|TRBJ2-7|TRBD2
TGCGCCAGCAGCCAAGATTCGAGCGGGGGTAGATACGAGCAGTACTTC
CASSQDSSGGRYEQYF
>many|TRBV7-9|TRBJ1-1|NA
TGTGCCAGCAGCTTAGAGGCAAGAGGGGCCAGCACTGAAGCTTTCTTT
CASSLEARGASTEAFF
>NA|TRBV27|TRBJ2-7|NA
TGTGCCAGCAGTTTATCCCGGCACTACGAGCAGTACTTC
CASSLSRHYEQYF
>many|TRBV28|TRBJ1-5|NA
TGTGCCAGCAGTCCCCTTTTTGTAGGCAGCAATCAGCCCCAGCATTTT
CASSPLFVGSNQPQHF
>few|TRBV12-3/TRBV12-4|TRBJ1-5|NA
TGTGCCAGCAGCCCGGCCCCTGTAACGCCCCAGCATTTT
CASSPAPVTPQHF
>few|TRBV15|TRBJ1-1|NA
TGTGCCACCAGCAGGCTCGCCACTGAAGCTTTCTTT
CATSRLATEAFF
>NA|TRBV2|TRBJ1-5|NA
TGTGCCAGCAGTGAAGCCCTGGGGCGCGAGCCCCAGCATTTT
CASSEALGREPQHF
>few|TRBV29-1|TRBJ2-3|TRBD2
TGCAGCGTTGCCGGGACTAGCGGGGTGCACGCAGATACGCAGTATTTT
CSVAGTSGVHADTQYF
>NA|TRBV28|TRBJ2-7|NA
TGTGCCAGCAACCCGGGAACTTTGGAGTACGAGCAGTACTTC
CASNPGTLEYEQYF
>few|TRBV7-6|TRBJ1-1|NA
TGTGCCAGCAGCCCCCCGGGAACGGACACTGAAGCTTTCTTT
CASSPPGTDTEAFF
>NA|TRBV28|TRBJ2-3|TRBD1
TGTGCCAGCAGTTTACCGTTACAGGGGAGAGGGCAGTATTTT
CASSLPLQGRGQYF
>few|TRBV7-6|TRBJ1-2|NA
TGTGCCAGCAGCTTAGCGCTCGGAGGGAATAGCTACTATGGCTACACCTTC
CASSLALGGNSYYGYTF
>NA|TRBV4-1|TRBJ1-6|TRBD1
TGCGCCAGCAGCCAACCTCAGGGGGCTGAGTATTCACCCCTCCACTTT
CASSQPQGAEYSPLHF
>NA|TRBV6-2/TRBV6-3|TRBJ2-4|NA
TGTGCCAGCTCTTTTTTAACGGACACGAGCATTCAGTACTTC
CASSFLTDTSIQYF